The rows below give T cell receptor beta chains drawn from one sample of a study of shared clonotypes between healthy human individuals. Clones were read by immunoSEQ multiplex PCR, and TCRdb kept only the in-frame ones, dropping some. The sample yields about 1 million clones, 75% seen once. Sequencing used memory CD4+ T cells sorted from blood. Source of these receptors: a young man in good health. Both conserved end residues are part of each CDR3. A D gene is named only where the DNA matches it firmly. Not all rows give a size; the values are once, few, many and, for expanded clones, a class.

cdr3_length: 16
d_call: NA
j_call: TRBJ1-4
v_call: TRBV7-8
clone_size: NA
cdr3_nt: TGTGCCAGCAGCTTAGGTCCCTCGGGGGCGGGTGAAAAACTGTTTTTT
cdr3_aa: CASSLGPSGAGEKLFF

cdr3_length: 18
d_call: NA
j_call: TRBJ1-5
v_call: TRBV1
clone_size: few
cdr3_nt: TGCACCAGCAGTCGACAGGCTCAGGCTCCTGAGGCCCATCAGCCCCAGCATTTT
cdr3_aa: CTSSRQAQAPEAHQPQHF

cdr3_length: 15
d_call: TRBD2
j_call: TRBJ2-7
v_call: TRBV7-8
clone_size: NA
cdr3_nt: TGTGCCAGCAGCCAGCAAGGACTAGCGGGGGGAGAGCAGTACTTC
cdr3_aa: CASSQQGLAGGEQYF

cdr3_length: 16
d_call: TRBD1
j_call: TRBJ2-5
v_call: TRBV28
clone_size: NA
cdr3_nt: TGTGCCAGCAGTTTATGGGACAGGGCCCACCAAGAGACCCAGTACTTC
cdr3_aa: CASSLWDRAHQETQYF

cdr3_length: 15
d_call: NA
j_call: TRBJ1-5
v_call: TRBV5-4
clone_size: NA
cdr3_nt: TGTGCCAGCAGCAGGGACGGGAAGAGCAATCAGCCCCAGCATTTT
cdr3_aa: CASSRDGKSNQPQHF

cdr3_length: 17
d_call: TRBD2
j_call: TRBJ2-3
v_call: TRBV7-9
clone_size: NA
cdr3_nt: TGTGCCAGCAGCTCCCGATCTCTAGCGGGGGGGCAAGATACGCAGTATTTT
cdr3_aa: CASSSRSLAGGQDTQYF

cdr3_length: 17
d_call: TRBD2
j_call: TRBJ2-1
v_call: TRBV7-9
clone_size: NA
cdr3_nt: TGTGCCAGCAGCCTAGGGACTAGCGGGAGGGCCCTCAATGAGCAGTTCTTC
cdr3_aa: CASSLGTSGRALNEQFF

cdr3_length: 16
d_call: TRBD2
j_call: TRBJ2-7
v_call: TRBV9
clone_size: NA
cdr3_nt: TGTGCCAGCAGCGAATCAATAGCGGGACTCCCCTACGAGCAGTACTTC
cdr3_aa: CASSESIAGLPYEQYF

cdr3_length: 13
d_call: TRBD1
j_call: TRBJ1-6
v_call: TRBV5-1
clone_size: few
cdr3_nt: TGCGCCAGCAGCTTCGACAGGGGCTCACCCCTCCACTTT
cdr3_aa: CASSFDRGSPLHF

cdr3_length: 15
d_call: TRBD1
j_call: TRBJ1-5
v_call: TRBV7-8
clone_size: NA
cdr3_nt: TGTGCCAGCAGCTCGCGACAGGGGGCGGGTCAGCCCCAGCATTTT
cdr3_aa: CASSSRQGAGQPQHF

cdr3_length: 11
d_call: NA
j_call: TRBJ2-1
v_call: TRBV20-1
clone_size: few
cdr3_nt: TGCAGTGTCCCAAGCGGGAATGAGCAGTTCTTC
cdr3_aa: CSVPSGNEQFF

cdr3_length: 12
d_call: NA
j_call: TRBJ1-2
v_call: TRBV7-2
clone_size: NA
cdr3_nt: TGTGCCAGCAGCCCATGGGACCGTGGCTACACCTTC
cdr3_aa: CASSPWDRGYTF

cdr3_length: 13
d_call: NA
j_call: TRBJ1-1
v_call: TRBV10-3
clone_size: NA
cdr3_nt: TGTGCCATCAGGTTGGGGGGGAACACTGAAGCTTTCTTT
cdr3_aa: CAIRLGGNTEAFF

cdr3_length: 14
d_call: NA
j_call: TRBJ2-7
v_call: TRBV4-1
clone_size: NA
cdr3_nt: TGCGCCAGCAGCCAAGATAGGGACTCCTACGAGCAGTACTTC
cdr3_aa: CASSQDRDSYEQYF

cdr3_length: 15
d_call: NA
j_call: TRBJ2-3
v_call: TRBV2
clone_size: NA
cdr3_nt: TGTGCCAGCAAGGATCGGTTAATGGGGGCAGATACGCAGTATTTT
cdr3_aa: CASKDRLMGADTQYF

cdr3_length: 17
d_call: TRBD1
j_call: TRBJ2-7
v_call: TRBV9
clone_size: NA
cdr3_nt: TGTGCCAGCAGCGTAACCGTGGGGACAGGGGGCAACCACGAGCAGTACTTC
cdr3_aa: CASSVTVGTGGNHEQYF

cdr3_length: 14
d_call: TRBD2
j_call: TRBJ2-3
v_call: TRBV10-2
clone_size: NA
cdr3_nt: TGCGCCAGTACACTAGCGGGAGGGAGAGATACGCAGTATTTT
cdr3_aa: CASTLAGGRDTQYF

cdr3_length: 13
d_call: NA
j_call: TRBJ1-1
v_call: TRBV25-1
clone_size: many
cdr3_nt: TGTGCCAGCAGTGAAGGACCGAACACTGAAGCTTTCTTT
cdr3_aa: CASSEGPNTEAFF

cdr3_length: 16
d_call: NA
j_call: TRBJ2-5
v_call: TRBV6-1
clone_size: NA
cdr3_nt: TGTGCCAGCAGTGAAACTTATCGGCTAGCCCAAGAGACCCAGTACTTC
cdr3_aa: CASSETYRLAQETQYF

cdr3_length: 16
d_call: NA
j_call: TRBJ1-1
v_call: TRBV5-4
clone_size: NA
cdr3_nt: TGTGCCAGCAGCTTGGCCCGACAGACGATGAACACTGAAGCTTTCTTT
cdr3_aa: CASSLARQTMNTEAFF

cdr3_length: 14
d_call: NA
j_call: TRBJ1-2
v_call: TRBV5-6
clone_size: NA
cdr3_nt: TGTGCCAGCAGCTTGGATCGGGGGTCGTATGGCTACACCTTC
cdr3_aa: CASSLDRGSYGYTF

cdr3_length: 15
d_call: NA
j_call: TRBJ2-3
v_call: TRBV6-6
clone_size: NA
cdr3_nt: TGTGCCAGCAGTCAGGGTCAAGGCTACACAGATACGCAGTATTTT
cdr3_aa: CASSQGQGYTDTQYF

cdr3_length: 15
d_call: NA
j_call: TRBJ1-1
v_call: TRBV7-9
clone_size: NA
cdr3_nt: TGTGCCAGCAGCTTAGCCATAACAGGATACACTGAAGCTTTCTTT
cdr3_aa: CASSLAITGYTEAFF

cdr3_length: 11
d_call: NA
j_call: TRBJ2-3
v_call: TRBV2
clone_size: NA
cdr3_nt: TGTGCCAGCAAGACTAGAGATACGCAGTATTTT
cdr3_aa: CASKTRDTQYF

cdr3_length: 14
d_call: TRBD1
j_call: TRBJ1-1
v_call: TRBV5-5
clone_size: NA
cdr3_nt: TGTGCCAGCAGCCAAAGGACAGGGGGCACTGAAGCTTTCTTT
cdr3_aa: CASSQRTGGTEAFF

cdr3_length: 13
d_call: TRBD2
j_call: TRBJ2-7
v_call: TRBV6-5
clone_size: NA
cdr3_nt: TGTGCCAGCAGTTCCCCTAGCGGGATTAAGCAGTACTTC
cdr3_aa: CASSSPSGIKQYF

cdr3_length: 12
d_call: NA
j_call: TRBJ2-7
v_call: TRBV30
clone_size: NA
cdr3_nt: TGTGCCTGGAGACAGGGCGCCTACGAGCAGTACTTC
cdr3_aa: CAWRQGAYEQYF

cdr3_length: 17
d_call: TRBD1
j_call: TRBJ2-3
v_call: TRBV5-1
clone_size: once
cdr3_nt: TGCGCCAGCAGCTTATCCCCAGGGGGAGCAAGCACAGATACGCAGTATTTT
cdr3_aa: CASSLSPGGASTDTQYF

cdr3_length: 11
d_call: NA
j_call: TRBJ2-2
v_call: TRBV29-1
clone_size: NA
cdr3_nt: TGCAGTACCAGGGGGGACGGGGAGCTGTTTTTT
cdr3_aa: CSTRGDGELFF

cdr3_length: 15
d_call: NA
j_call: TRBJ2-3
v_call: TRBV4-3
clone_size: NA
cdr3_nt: TGCGCCAGCAGCCAAGCCAGTGTGGCCTCGGATACGCAGTATTTT
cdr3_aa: CASSQASVASDTQYF

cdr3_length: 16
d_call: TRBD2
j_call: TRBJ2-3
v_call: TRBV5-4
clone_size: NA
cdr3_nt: TGTGCCAGCAGCGGGTTGACTAGCGGAAGCACAGATACGCAGTATTTT
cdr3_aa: CASSGLTSGSTDTQYF

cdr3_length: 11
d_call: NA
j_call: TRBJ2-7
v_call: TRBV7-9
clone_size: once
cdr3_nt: TGTGCCAGCAGCCCGAACTACGAGCAGTACTTC
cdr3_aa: CASSPNYEQYF

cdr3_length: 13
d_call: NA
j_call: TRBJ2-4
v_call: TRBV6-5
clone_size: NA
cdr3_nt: TGTGCCAGCAGTTATAAGGCCAAAAACATTCAGTACTTC
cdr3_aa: CASSYKAKNIQYF

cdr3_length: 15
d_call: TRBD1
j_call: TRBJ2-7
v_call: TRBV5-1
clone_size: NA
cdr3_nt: TGCGCCAGCAGGAGGCCCAGGGGGAATAACTACGAGCAGTACTTC
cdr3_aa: CASRRPRGNNYEQYF

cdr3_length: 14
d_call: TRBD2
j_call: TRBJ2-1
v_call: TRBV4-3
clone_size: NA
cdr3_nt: TGCGCCAGCAGCCATAGGGGACTACCGAATGAGCAGTTCTTC
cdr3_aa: CASSHRGLPNEQFF

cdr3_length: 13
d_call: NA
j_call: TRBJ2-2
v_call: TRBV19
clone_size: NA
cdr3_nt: TGTGCCAGTAGTCGACAGGAGGGGGGGGAGCTGTTTTTT
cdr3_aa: CASSRQEGGELFF

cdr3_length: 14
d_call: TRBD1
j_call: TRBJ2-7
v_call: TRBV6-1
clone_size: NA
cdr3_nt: TGTGCCAGCAGGGGACAGGGCCTCTCCTACGAGCAGTACTTC
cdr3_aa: CASRGQGLSYEQYF

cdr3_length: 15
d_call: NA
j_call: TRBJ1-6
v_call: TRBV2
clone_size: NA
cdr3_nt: TGTGCCAGCAGTGAGGGGAGTGGTAGGAATTCACCCCTCCACTTT
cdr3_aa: CASSEGSGRNSPLHF

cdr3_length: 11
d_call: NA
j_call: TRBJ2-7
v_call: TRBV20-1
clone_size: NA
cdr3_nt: TGCAGTGCTAGGGGGGCGGTCGAGCAGTACTTC
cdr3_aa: CSARGAVEQYF

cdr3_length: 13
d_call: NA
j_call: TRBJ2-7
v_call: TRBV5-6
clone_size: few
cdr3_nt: TGTGCCAGCAGCTTAGACGCCCGGGGCGAGCAGTACTTC
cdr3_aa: CASSLDARGEQYF

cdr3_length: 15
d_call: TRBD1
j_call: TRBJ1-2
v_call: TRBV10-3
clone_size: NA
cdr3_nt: TGTGCCATCGAAGACCGGGACAGAAGTAACTATGGCTACACCTTC
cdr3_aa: CAIEDRDRSNYGYTF

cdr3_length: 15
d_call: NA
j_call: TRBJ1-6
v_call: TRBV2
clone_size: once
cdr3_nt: TGTGCCAGCAGGACCAGGGGAGGGAGTAATTCACCCCTCCACTTT
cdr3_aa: CASRTRGGSNSPLHF

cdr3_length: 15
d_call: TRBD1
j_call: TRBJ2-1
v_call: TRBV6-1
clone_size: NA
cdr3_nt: TGTGCCAGCAGTTCTGACAGGGGGCTCTACAATGAGCAGTTCTTC
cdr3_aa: CASSSDRGLYNEQFF

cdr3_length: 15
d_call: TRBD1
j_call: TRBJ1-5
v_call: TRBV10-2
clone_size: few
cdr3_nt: TGCGCCAGCAGGAAGGGACAGGATAGCAATCAGCCCCAGCATTTT
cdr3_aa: CASRKGQDSNQPQHF

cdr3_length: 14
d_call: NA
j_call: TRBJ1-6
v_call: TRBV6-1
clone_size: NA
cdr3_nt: TGTGCCAGCAGTGAGGGGTCCCTCAGCCGCCCCCTCCACTTT
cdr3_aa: CASSEGSLSRPLHF

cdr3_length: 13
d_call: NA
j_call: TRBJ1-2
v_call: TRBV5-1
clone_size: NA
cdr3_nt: TGCGCCAGCAGCTTGGAAGATAGGGATGGCTACACCTTC
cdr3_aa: CASSLEDRDGYTF

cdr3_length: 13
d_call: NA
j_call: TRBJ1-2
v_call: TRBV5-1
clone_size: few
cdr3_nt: TGCGCCAGCAGCCTGAACGGGGAAACTGGCTACACCTTC
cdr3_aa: CASSLNGETGYTF

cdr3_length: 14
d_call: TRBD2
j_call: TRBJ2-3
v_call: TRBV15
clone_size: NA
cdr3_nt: TGTGCCACCAGTTCCGGGGGGGTGACAGATACGCAGTATTTT
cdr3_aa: CATSSGGVTDTQYF

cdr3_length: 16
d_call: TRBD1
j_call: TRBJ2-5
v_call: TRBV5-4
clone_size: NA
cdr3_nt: TGTGCCAGCAGCTCTCTAGACAGGGGGGGAGTAAAGACCCAGTACTTC
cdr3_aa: CASSSLDRGGVKTQYF

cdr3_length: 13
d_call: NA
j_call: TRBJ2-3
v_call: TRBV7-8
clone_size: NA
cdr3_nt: TGTGCCAGCAGTTTTGATAGCACAGATACGCAGTATTTT
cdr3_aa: CASSFDSTDTQYF

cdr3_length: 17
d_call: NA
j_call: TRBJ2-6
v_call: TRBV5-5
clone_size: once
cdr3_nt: TGTGCCAGCAGCTTGGGGCAGGGGACCCCTGGGGCCAACGTCCTGACTTTC
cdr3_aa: CASSLGQGTPGANVLTF

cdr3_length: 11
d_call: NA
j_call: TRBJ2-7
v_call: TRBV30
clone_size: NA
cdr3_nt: TGTGCCTGGAGTGGGTCGTGGGAGCAGTACTTC
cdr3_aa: CAWSGSWEQYF

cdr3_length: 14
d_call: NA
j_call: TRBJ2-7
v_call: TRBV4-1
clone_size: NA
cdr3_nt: TGCGCCAGCAGCCATCCCCCTGACAGGAAGGGGCAGTACTTC
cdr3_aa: CASSHPPDRKGQYF

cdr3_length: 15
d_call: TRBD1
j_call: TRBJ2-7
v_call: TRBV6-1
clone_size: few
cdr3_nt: TGTGCCAGCAGTGAAGGGTTTAGGGGGCCCTACGAGCAGTACTTC
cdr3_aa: CASSEGFRGPYEQYF

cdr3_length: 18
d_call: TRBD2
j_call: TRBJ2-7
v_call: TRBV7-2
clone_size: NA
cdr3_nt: TGTGCCAGCAGCTTAGCGCCGTCTAGCGGGAGATTCACCTACGAGCAGTACTTC
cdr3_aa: CASSLAPSSGRFTYEQYF